Listed below are T cell receptor beta chains from one sample, sequenced in a study of regulatory T cells in long-lasting Graves disease. From the multiplex PCR reads, TCRdb called clonotypes with MiXCR, one entry per CDR3 protein. The sample holds 420,000 or so distinct CDR3 sequences, 20% to 25% seen once. The specimen comprised peripheral blood mononuclear cells (PBMCs), sampled when the disease was refractory, from a patient treated with antithyroid drugs. All receptors derive from a female donor with Graves disease. CDR3s include the opening cysteine and the closing phenylalanine or tryptophan. The order of the fields is V gene, clone size, D gene, J gene, CDR3 protein, CDR3 DNA. The D gene is left open where the match is weak. Rows give clone size only sometimes, using once, few, many, or a class for an expanded clone.

v_gene: TRBV2; abundance: many; d_gene: TRBD1; j_gene: TRBJ1-1; CDR3aa: CASRGTGVNTEAFF; CDR3nt: TGTGCCAGCAGGGGAACAGGGGTGAACACTGAAGCTTTCTTT
v_gene: TRBV20-1; abundance: -; d_gene: TRBD2; j_gene: TRBJ2-5; CDR3aa: CSARDRASGGGVQETQYF; CDR3nt: TGCAGTGCTAGAGATAGGGCTAGCGGGGGGGGGGTCCAAGAGACCCAGTACTTC
v_gene: TRBV24-1; abundance: many; d_gene: -; j_gene: TRBJ2-1; CDR3aa: CATSGGARKYNEQFF; CDR3nt: TGTGCCACCAGTGGGGGCGCACGGAAATACAATGAGCAGTTCTTC
v_gene: TRBV12-3/TRBV12-4; abundance: -; d_gene: -; j_gene: TRBJ2-3; CDR3aa: CASSFWGDTDTQYF; CDR3nt: TGTGCCAGCAGTTTTTGGGGGGACACAGATACGCAGTATTTT
v_gene: TRBV2; abundance: many; d_gene: -; j_gene: TRBJ1-2; CDR3aa: CASSESGDYGYTF; CDR3nt: TGTGCCAGCAGTGAGAGCGGGGACTATGGCTACACCTTC
v_gene: TRBV6-2/TRBV6-3; abundance: few; d_gene: TRBD1; j_gene: TRBJ2-6; CDR3aa: CASSYSWDRGRSGANVLTF; CDR3nt: TGTGCCAGCAGTTACTCCTGGGACAGGGGTAGGTCTGGGGCCAACGTCCTGACTTTC
v_gene: TRBV29-1; abundance: many; d_gene: TRBD1; j_gene: TRBJ1-2; CDR3aa: CSVEEAGGKGGYTF; CDR3nt: TGCAGCGTTGAAGAGGCAGGGGGCAAAGGTGGCTACACCTTC
v_gene: TRBV28; abundance: once; d_gene: -; j_gene: TRBJ2-3; CDR3aa: CASSLEFLSDTQYF; CDR3nt: TGTGCCAGCAGTTTGGAGTTTCTATCAGATACGCAGTATTTT
v_gene: TRBV7-2; abundance: many; d_gene: TRBD1; j_gene: TRBJ1-2; CDR3aa: CASSLPGGINYGYTF; CDR3nt: TGTGCCAGCAGCCTTCCAGGGGGAATCAACTATGGCTACACCTTC
v_gene: TRBV6-1; abundance: -; d_gene: -; j_gene: TRBJ2-5; CDR3aa: CASSEGIQTQYF; CDR3nt: TGTGCCAGCTCCGAGGGGATTCAGACCCAGTACTTC
v_gene: TRBV20-1; abundance: -; d_gene: -; j_gene: TRBJ2-7; CDR3aa: CSARAGGETEQYF; CDR3nt: TGCAGTGCTAGAGCGGGTGGTGAAACAGAGCAGTACTTC
v_gene: TRBV12-3/TRBV12-4; abundance: -; d_gene: TRBD1; j_gene: TRBJ1-6; CDR3aa: CASRKTRQGGYNSPLHF; CDR3nt: TGTGCCAGCAGAAAAACTAGACAGGGGGGTTATAATTCACCCCTCCACTTT
v_gene: TRBV7-6; abundance: -; d_gene: -; j_gene: TRBJ1-1; CDR3aa: CASSADPFDAEAFF; CDR3nt: TGTGCCAGCAGCGCAGACCCGTTTGATGCTGAAGCTTTCTTT
v_gene: TRBV2; abundance: many; d_gene: -; j_gene: TRBJ2-7; CDR3aa: CASSATGTWAYEQYF; CDR3nt: TGTGCCAGCAGTGCAACCGGGACTTGGGCCTACGAGCAGTACTTC
v_gene: TRBV19; abundance: many; d_gene: TRBD1; j_gene: TRBJ1-2; CDR3aa: CASSAGGFYGYTF; CDR3nt: TGTGCCAGTAGTGCAGGGGGCTTCTATGGCTACACCTTC
v_gene: TRBV5-1; abundance: -; d_gene: TRBD1; j_gene: TRBJ1-4; CDR3aa: CASSTNDRGRELFF; CDR3nt: TGCGCCAGCAGCACGAACGACAGGGGGAGGGAACTGTTTTTT
v_gene: TRBV28; abundance: -; d_gene: -; j_gene: TRBJ2-4; CDR3aa: CASTPGAPAKNIQYF; CDR3nt: TGTGCCAGCACCCCCGGGGCGCCGGCCAAAAACATTCAGTACTTC
v_gene: TRBV10-3; abundance: -; d_gene: TRBD2; j_gene: TRBJ2-7; CDR3aa: CAISGKLAQAYEQYF; CDR3nt: TGTGCCATCAGTGGAAAACTAGCGCAAGCCTACGAGCAGTACTTC
v_gene: TRBV28; abundance: -; d_gene: -; j_gene: TRBJ2-7; CDR3aa: CASSLVPERYYEQYF; CDR3nt: TGTGCCAGCAGCTTAGTTCCGGAGAGGTACTACGAGCAGTACTTC
v_gene: TRBV4-2; abundance: few; d_gene: -; j_gene: TRBJ1-1; CDR3aa: CASSQEWVGGRNTEAFF; CDR3nt: TGTGCCAGCAGCCAAGAGTGGGTGGGTGGGCGAAACACTGAAGCTTTCTTT
v_gene: TRBV5-5; abundance: few; d_gene: TRBD1; j_gene: TRBJ2-7; CDR3aa: CASSLFGDRAYEQYF; CDR3nt: TGTGCCAGCAGCTTGTTCGGAGACAGGGCCTACGAGCAGTACTTC
v_gene: TRBV7-8; abundance: few; d_gene: -; j_gene: TRBJ1-3; CDR3aa: CASSALGNTIYF; CDR3nt: TGTGCCAGCAGCGCCCTCGGAAACACCATATATTTT
v_gene: TRBV19; abundance: few; d_gene: -; j_gene: TRBJ1-1; CDR3aa: CASSTHRDVGKNTEAFF; CDR3nt: TGTGCCAGTAGTACGCACCGGGACGTGGGGAAAAACACTGAAGCTTTCTTT
v_gene: TRBV7-2; abundance: -; d_gene: -; j_gene: TRBJ1-6; CDR3aa: CASSLGTALSSPLHF; CDR3nt: TGTGCCAGCAGCTTAGGCACAGCGTTATCTTCACCCCTCCACTTT
v_gene: TRBV5-1; abundance: many; d_gene: -; j_gene: TRBJ1-1; CDR3aa: CASSSIVRDTEAFF; CDR3nt: TGCGCCAGCAGCTCGATAGTGAGGGACACTGAAGCTTTCTTT
v_gene: TRBV27; abundance: few; d_gene: -; j_gene: TRBJ2-7; CDR3aa: CASSLRGVFDEQYF; CDR3nt: TGTGCCAGCAGTTTGAGGGGGGTTTTCGACGAGCAGTACTTC